This entry describes one T cell receptor (beta chain). Germline values: CDR1 MNHEY, CDR2 SVGAGI. The CDR3 sequence is 15 residues long. The V and J ends lost 6 bases and 4 bases respectively, with 18 bases between them. The source of the sample is a study of T cell changes during pregnancy in multiple sclerosis. Measured with immunoSEQ multiplex PCR; TCRdb has only the in-frame clones, and not every one. Here the sample spans under 35,000 clones, around 90% being singletons. The receptor was isolated from a female donor in good health, enrolled as a control in a pregnancy study. The sample consisted of CD4+ T cells from peripheral blood mononuclear cells, taken in the third trimester of pregnancy. V and J are TRBV6-5 and TRBJ2-5; TRBD2 is a possible D gene (5 bases). The CDR3 is CASSPGRRAGETQYF. The CDR3 DNA follows: TGTGCCAGCAGCCCAGGTCGTCGGGCGGGAGAGACCCAGTACTTC.